A single sample gave rise to the 18 T cell receptor beta chains below, sequenced in a study of cytomegalovirus exposure and HLA in healthy donors. The primer mix had 60 Vbeta and 13 Jbeta primers. TCRdb's copy holds only in-frame clones and misses some; the assay was immunoSEQ multiplex PCR. The sample gives approximately 90,000 clones, roughly 80% of which show up once; around 1.5% is in the top ten. What was sequenced was PBMCs. Source of these receptors: a male donor in good health and CMV-seronegative.

The CDR3 DNA reads as TGTGCCAGTCAGACCGGGACAGGGATACGAAAACTGTTTTTT. Amino acids: CASQTGTGIRKLFF. The chain combines TRBV6-1 with TRBJ1-4; TRBD1 aligns across 9 bases. J was trimmed by 10 bases and V by 9 bases; bases with no gene match: 12. This CDR3 region has 14 residues. Germline loops: CDR1 MNHNS, CDR2 SASEGT.

This clone has only one observation. This chain connects TRBV6-5 to TRBJ1-5; D unclear. Trimming shortened V by 4 bases and J by 4 bases, and 8 bases separated the two germline ends. Germline values: CDR1 MNHEY, CDR2 SVGAGI. This CDR3 is 13 amino acids long. DNA for the CDR3: TGTGCCAGCAGTTTAGACTTAAATCAGCCCCAGCATTTT. It is translated as CASSLDLNQPQHF.

CDR3 in amino acids: CASSRRTGDADTQYF. The CDR3, as DNA: TGTGCCAGCAGCCGTCGGACAGGGGATGCAGATACGCAGTATTTT. The rearrangement uses TRBV9 and TRBJ2-3, with 9 bases matching TRBD1. V lost 4 bases and J lost 4; bases outside the gene matches: 7. Per the germline V gene, CDR1 is SGDLS and CDR2 is YYNGEE. There are 15 residues in the CDR3.

Only a few counts were recorded for this clone. The rearrangement uses TRBV2 and TRBJ2-1; no clear D. CDR1 is SNHLY, CDR2 FYNNEI, per germline. The CDR3 covers 13 residues. Trimming shortened V by 6 bases and J by 1 base, and 7 bases separated the two germline ends. The CDR3 nucleotides read TGTGCCAGCAGAAAACAATCCTACAATGAGCAGTTCTTC. This encodes CASRKQSYNEQFF.

This chain links TRBV6-5 with TRBJ1-3; TRBD1 agrees at 7 bases. Germline CDR1 reads MNHEY; CDR2 reads SVGAGI. V was pared by 7 bases and J by 1 base, with 7 bases of the junction left unmatched. The CDR3 is 15 amino acids. The DNA of the CDR3 is TGTGCCAGCACCCAGGGACAGATTTCTGGAAACACCATATATTTT. It yields the protein CASTQGQISGNTIYF.

V usage is TRBV19 and J usage is TRBJ1-4; possible D gene TRBD1, 5 bases. Germline CDR1 and CDR2: LNHDA and SQIVND (reference sequence). The CDR3 is made up of 13 amino acids. Trimming stripped 3 bases from V and 10 bases from J, with 12 bases between. CDR3 residues: CASSMGIGGKLFF. The CDR3, as DNA: TGTGCCAGTAGTATGGGAATCGGGGGAAAACTGTTTTTT.

This clone was counted a few times. The chain is built from TRBV19 and TRBJ1-5; D gene uncertain. CDR1 and CDR2 from the germline V gene are LNHDA and SQIVND (reference sequence). V was pared by 4 bases and J by 2 bases, with 3 bases between. The CDR3 is made up of 12 amino acids. CDR3 DNA sequence: TGTGCCAGTAGTAAGCGCAATCAGCCCCAGCATTTT. Protein sequence: CASSKRNQPQHF.

This clone was detected only a few times. This chain joins TRBV6-5 and TRBJ1-1, with D perhaps matching TRBD1 (5 bases). Looked up from germline, CDR1 is MNHEY and CDR2 is SVGAGI. The ends were cut back, 5 bases at V and 9 bases at J, with 19 bases in the middle. This CDR3 is 14 amino acids long. CDR3 residues: CASSPPGSGWKAFF. In nucleotides, the CDR3 is TGTGCCAGCAGTCCCCCAGGGAGCGGGTGGAAAGCTTTCTTT.

The rearrangement joins TRBV6-6 to TRBJ1-2; TRBD1 aligns across 10 bases. The CDR3 totals 15 residues. CDR1 MNHNY and CDR2 SVGAGI come from the germline V gene (reference sequence). V was pared by 6 bases and J by 7 bases, with 11 bases of the junction left unmatched. The DNA of the CDR3 is TGTGCCAGCAGGATAATAGGACAGGGGGTTGGTGGCTACACCTTC. Protein product: CASRIIGQGVGGYTF.

The chain links TRBV18 to TRBJ2-2, with D unclear. The CDR3 has 15 residues. Trimming took 5 bases from V and 7 from J, leaving 17 bases between them. Germline CDR1 is KGHSH and CDR2 is LQKENI. The CDR3 spells CASSTRPTSGGELFF. The CDR3 DNA follows: TGTGCCAGCTCAACCCGCCCCACCTCGGGCGGGGAGCTGTTTTTT.

V usage is TRBV2 and J usage is TRBJ2-6; D possibly corresponds to TRBD1 (5 bases). Trimming removed 5 bases from V and 0 bases from J, with 8 bases in between. Germline V lookup: CDR1 SNHLY, CDR2 FYNNEI. The CDR3 is 15 residues long. The CDR3 coding sequence is TGTGCCAGCAGTTTGCAGGGCTCTGGGGCCAACGTCCTGACTTTC. Amino acid sequence: CASSLQGSGANVLTF.

The chain combines TRBV25-1 with TRBJ2-5; TRBD2 matches 7 bases. The CDR3 has 14 residues. Germline lookup yields CDR1 MGHDK and CDR2 SYGVNS. J was trimmed by 2 bases and V by 7 bases; bases with no gene match: 7. CDR3 sequence: CASNRASGQETQYF. The CDR3 region has the DNA TGTGCCAGCAATAGGGCTAGCGGTCAAGAGACCCAGTACTTC.

The V and J genes are TRBV28 and TRBJ1-3; D not resolved. The CDR3 contains 13 residues. Trimming took 7 bases from V and 2 from J, leaving 9 bases between them. The V gene's germline CDR1 is MDHEN and CDR2 SYDVKM. The CDR3 sequence is CASNGGTGNTIYF. CDR3 nucleotides: TGTGCCAGCAACGGAGGGACTGGAAACACCATATATTTT.

In this sample, this clone is medium-sized. Other DNA sequences from this sample encode an identical CDR3 as well. V usage is TRBV29-1 and J usage is TRBJ1-1; TRBD1 matches at 7 bases. V lost 4 bases, J lost 9 bases, and 11 bases stayed unmatched. The CDR3 consists of 13 residues. Germline CDR1 is SQVTM and CDR2 is ANQGSEA. In DNA, the CDR3 is TGCAGCGTTGTAAGGGGCGACAGGGCTCAAGCTTTCTTT. It translates to CSVVRGDRAQAFF.

This clone was counted a few times. The chain is built from TRBV5-6 and TRBJ2-3; tentatively, D is TRBD1 (7 bases). Deletions cut 4 bases from V and 3 bases from J, with 21 bases between. CDR1 is SGHDT, CDR2 YYEEEE, per germline. The CDR3 is 17 amino acids. This chain's CDR3 is CASSLTAAGGMTDTQYF. In DNA, the CDR3 is TGTGCCAGCAGCCTAACGGCCGCAGGGGGGATGACAGATACGCAGTATTTT.

This chain connects TRBV9 to TRBJ1-4, with D unclear. V was cut by 0 bases and J by 5 bases, with 8 bases left in between. The length of the CDR3 is 14 residues. Germline CDR1 SGDLS, CDR2 YYNGEE. CDR3 residues: CASSVDSINEKLFF. In DNA form, the CDR3 reads TGTGCCAGCAGCGTAGACAGCATCAATGAAAAACTGTTTTTT.

The gene calls are TRBV28 and TRBJ2-7; maybe TRBD2 (5 bases). Germline V CDR1 and CDR2: MDHEN, SYDVKM. Trimming took off 5 bases at V and 1 base at J, with 12 bases between the two ends. The CDR3 extends over 14 amino acids. CDR3 bases: TGTGCCAGCAGTCCCCCCCGGGGTTCCTACGAGCAGTACTTC. Residues: CASSPPRGSYEQYF.

The chain combines TRBV15 with TRBJ1-5; a possible D gene is TRBD1 (6 bases). This CDR3 contains 14 residues. Trimming removed 5 bases at V and 4 bases at J, with 12 bases between. The germline CDR1 and CDR2 sequences are LNHNV and YYDKDF (reference sequence). The CDR3, as DNA: TGTGCCACCAGCGTACAGGGAGGGAATCAGCCCCAGCATTTT. Protein sequence: CATSVQGGNQPQHF. The full variable domain, rest sourced from reference TRBV15 and TRBJ1-5, is DAMVIQNPRYQVTQFGKPVTLSCSQTLNHNVMYWYQQKSSQAPKLLFHYYDKDFNNEADTPDNFQSRRPNTSFCFLDIRSPGLGDTAMYLCATSVQGGNQPQHFGDGTRLSIL.